These 19 T cell receptor beta chains share one sample of origin, sequenced in a study of cytomegalovirus exposure and HLA in healthy donors. Repertoires were generated with immunoSEQ multiplex PCR, while TCRdb's copy carries only in-frame clones and drops some. The sample has about 250,000 clones, more than 75% seen once. Sequenced: PBMCs. These receptors came from a man between 18 and 35 years old in good health and CMV-seropositive.

The chain employs TRBV19 and TRBJ2-7; a weak D match, TRBD2 (6 bases). Germline values: CDR1 LNHDA, CDR2 SQIVND (reference sequence). There are 18 residues in the CDR3. The ends were cut back, 5 bases at V and 3 bases at J, with 26 bases in the middle. The CDR3 is CASSPGRGKVSDFYEQYF. The DNA for the CDR3 is TGTGCCAGTAGTCCGGGGCGGGGAAAGGTTTCAGACTTCTACGAGCAGTACTTC.

This chain uses TRBV2 with TRBJ1-1; 10 nucleotides align to TRBD1. The V segment lost 6 bases and the J segment 5 bases; nucleotides outside the gene matches: 6. The CDR3 is 14 amino acids. Germline CDR1 is SNHLY and CDR2 is FYNNEI. The CDR3 sequence is CASSDRGRWTEAFF. The CDR3 coding sequence is TGTGCCAGCAGCGACAGGGGGCGGTGGACTGAAGCTTTCTTT.

Only a few counts were recorded for this clone. The chain links TRBV19 to TRBJ2-1, with D maybe TRBD2 (5 bases). Deletions cut 6 bases from V and 4 bases from J, with 10 bases between. The CDR3 has 13 amino acids. Germline lookup yields CDR1 LNHDA and CDR2 SQIVND (reference sequence). DNA of the CDR3: TGTGCCAGTAGAGGGAGAGGGTACAATGAGCAGTTCTTC. Encoded protein: CASRGRGYNEQFF.

CDR3 protein: CASSWGGQGNTEAFF. The CDR3 DNA reads TGTGCCAGCAGTTGGGGGGGGCAGGGGAACACTGAAGCTTTCTTT. The J gene is TRBJ1-1, the V gene TRBV6-1, with D possibly TRBD1 on 6 matching bases. V lost 5 bases and J 1 base, leaving 14 bases between the germline ends. Germline V gene sequence: CDR1 MNHNS, CDR2 SASEGT. The CDR3 runs to 15 residues.

This clone was counted between two and nine times. The chain is built from TRBV28 and TRBJ1-5; unclear D gene. CDR1 is MDHEN and CDR2 is SYDVKM in the germline V gene. This CDR3 has 12 amino acids. V shed 6 bases and J shed 5 bases, with 8 bases lying between them. The CDR3 DNA reads as TGTGCCAGCAGCCCCGCGGATCAGCCCCAGCATTTT. This gives the protein CASSPADQPQHF.

This clone was seen more than once but under ten times. The V call is TRBV19, the J call TRBJ2-5; 9 bases fit TRBD1. CDR3 length equals 15 residues. The J segment lost 4 bases and the V segment lost 6 bases, leaving 9 bases of the junction unmatched. CDR1 is LNHDA and CDR2 is SQIVND in the germline V gene (reference sequence). CDR3 sequence reads: CASSLRDRVAETQYF. DNA of the CDR3: TGTGCCAGTAGCCTCCGGGACAGGGTGGCAGAGACCCAGTACTTC.

The chain has TRBV29-1 and TRBJ1-2; D gene uncertain. The V and J ends lost 0 bases and 7 bases respectively, with 9 bases between them. Germline CDR1 is SQVTM and CDR2 is ANQGSEA. This CDR3 is built from 12 residues. The CDR3 DNA reads as TGCAGCGTTGAAGACCTGGGCGGTGGCTACACCTTC. This translates into CSVEDLGGGYTF. Complete variable domain (other parts from reference TRBV29-1 and TRBJ1-2): SAVISQKPSRDICQRGTSLTIQCQVDSQVTMMFWYRQQPGQSLTLIATANQGSEATYESGFVIDKFPISRPNLTFSTLTVSNMSPEDSSIYLCSVEDLGGGYTFGSGTRLTVV.

This clone occurred a few times. The chain links TRBV7-9 to TRBJ1-1, with D hard to call. The V gene lost 4 bases and the J gene lost 2 bases, with 17 bases spanning the gap. The CDR3 has 16 residues. CDR1 SEHNR and CDR2 FQNEAQ come from the germline V gene (reference sequence). The CDR3, as DNA: TGTGCCAGCAGCTCCCACTGGGCAGACACAAACACTGAAGCTTTCTTT. Translation gives CASSSHWADTNTEAFF.

This clone has a single count. V usage is TRBV7-9 and J usage is TRBJ1-2; D may be TRBD1 (6 bases). In germline, CDR1 is SEHNR, CDR2 FQNEAQ (reference sequence). The CDR3 has 15 residues. V was clipped by 2 bases and J by 7 bases, with 17 bases between them. The CDR3 DNA reads TGTGCCAGCAGCTTAAGCGGCAGGGGCTCGTCTGGCTACACCTTC. This codes for CASSLSGRGSSGYTF.

V and J are TRBV7-8 and TRBJ1-1; D possibly corresponds to TRBD1 (5 bases). Germline V gene lookup returns CDR1 SGHVS and CDR2 FQNEAQ. This CDR3 has 12 amino acids. CDR3 sequence reads: CATIRGDTEAFF. In DNA form, the CDR3 reads TGTGCAACGATACGGGGGGACACTGAAGCTTTCTTT.

This clone has a handful of counts. CDR3 coding DNA: TGTGCCAGCACCCAAGATGCCTCTGGGGCCAACGTCCTGACTTTC. Protein sequence: CASTQDASGANVLTF. The V gene is TRBV2, the J gene TRBJ2-6; D is ambiguous. V lost 7 bases, J lost 0 bases, and 10 bases lay in between. CDR3 length equals 15 residues. CDR1 and CDR2 from the germline V gene are SNHLY and FYNNEI.

This chain links TRBV30 with TRBJ1-5; D call uncertain. The CDR3 has 16 residues. Looked up from germline, CDR1 is GTSNPN and CDR2 is SVGIG (reference sequence). V dropped 2 bases and J dropped 2 bases, with 16 bases sitting between them. The CDR3 coding sequence is TGTGCCTGGAGTCCACGGACTTCTTATGGCAATCAGCCCCAGCATTTT. Protein sequence: CAWSPRTSYGNQPQHF.

The chain links TRBV19 to TRBJ2-1, with 11 bases that match TRBD2. Trimming took 6 bases from V and 7 from J; bases not matched to a gene: 5. Germline CDR1 LNHDA, CDR2 SQIVND (reference sequence). This CDR3 is 14 amino acids long. DNA of the CDR3: TGTGCCAGTAGCCGACTAGCGGGATTAAATGAGCAGTTCTTC. This encodes CASSRLAGLNEQFF. The variable domain in full, with the rest retrieved from reference TRBV19 and TRBJ2-1, is DGGITQSPKYLFRKEGQNVTLSCEQNLNHDAMYWYRQDPGQGLRLIYYSQIVNDFQKGDIAEGYSVSREKKESFPLTVTSAQKNPTAFYLCASSRLAGLNEQFFGPGTRLTVL.

This chain joins TRBV5-1 and TRBJ2-2, with 8 bases fitting TRBD1. Germline V gene lookup returns CDR1 SGHRS and CDR2 YFSETQ. This CDR3 has 13 residues. V lost 4 bases to trimming and J lost 6 bases; unmatched junction nucleotides: 2. In DNA form, the CDR3 reads TGCGCCAGCAGCACGGGACAGGCCGGGGAGCTGTTTTTT. Translated: CASSTGQAGELFF. Based on the CDR3 plus reference TRBV5-1 and TRBJ2-2, the full variable domain is KAGVTQTPRYLIKTRGQQVTLSCSPISGHRSVSWYQQTPGQGLQFLFEYFSETQRNKGNFPGRFSGRQFSNSRSEMNVSTLELGDSALYLCASSTGQAGELFFGEGSRLTVL.

This clone was detected only a few times. The rearrangement links TRBV7-2 to TRBJ2-1; D uncertain. The CDR3 loop spans 15 amino acids. Germline CDR1 reads SGHTA; CDR2 reads FQGNSA. With 4 bases removed from V and 5 bases from J, the gap between germline ends came to 15 bases. CDR3 region: CASSWASGNNNEQFF. In nucleotides, the CDR3 is TGTGCCAGCAGCTGGGCAAGTGGGAATAACAATGAGCAGTTCTTC.

The rearrangement uses TRBV30 and TRBJ1-2; 8 bases agree with TRBD1. The CDR3 consists of 16 residues. Germline trimming cut 1 base from V and 2 bases from J; bases unmatched to any gene: 9. Germline V lookup: CDR1 GTSNPN, CDR2 SVGIG (reference sequence). The CDR3 here is CAWSERTGKLNYGYTF. The CDR3, as DNA: TGTGCCTGGAGTGAGAGGACAGGGAAATTAAACTATGGCTACACCTTC. The entire variable domain, with the rest obtained from reference TRBV30 and TRBJ1-2, is as follows: SQTIHQWPATLVQPVGSPLSLECTVEGTSNPNLYWYRQAAGRGLQLLFYSVGIGQISSEVPQNLSASRPQDRQFILSSKKLLLSDSGFYLCAWSERTGKLNYGYTFGSGTRLTVV.

The chain recombines TRBV30 with TRBJ1-4; D is ambiguous. The germline V and J ends were trimmed by 5 bases and 5 bases, with 6 bases remaining between them. The CDR3 loop spans 11 amino acids. CDR1 is GTSNPN, CDR2 SVGIG, per germline (reference sequence). The chain's CDR3 is CAWGGNEKLFF. The CDR3 DNA is TGTGCCTGGGGAGGGAATGAAAAACTGTTTTTT.

DNA of the CDR3: TGTGCCAGCAGTCCCACCCCTATACAATACAATGAGCAGTTCTTC. This translates into CASSPTPIQYNEQFF. J is TRBJ2-1 and V is TRBV6-5; D ambiguous. V was shortened by 5 bases and J by 4 bases, with 15 bases between the two germline ends. CDR1 and CDR2 (germline): MNHEY, SVGAGI. The CDR3 extends over 15 amino acids.

This chain joins TRBV6-6 and TRBJ2-7; a possible D gene is TRBD2 (5 bases). In germline, CDR1 is MNHNY, CDR2 SVGAGI (reference sequence). V was trimmed by 2 bases and J by 5 bases, leaving 7 bases between them. The CDR3 loop spans 12 amino acids. CDR3 coding DNA: TGTGCCAGCAGTTACGACGGGGACGAGCAGTACTTC. This gives the protein CASSYDGDEQYF.